A single T cell receptor beta chain is shown here with its context. Germline V lookup: CDR1 MGHRA, CDR2 YSYEKL. This CDR3 region has 15 residues. Losses at the gene ends were 8 bases for V and 3 bases for J; bases not matched to a gene: 7. Researchers prepared the TCRbeta library using unique molecular identifiers, the study reports. TCRdb used MiXCR to reprocess the PCR reads, holding one entry per CDR3 protein. The sample contains just under 550,000 distinct CDR3 sequences, around 16% of which appear only once. The data belong to a study of T-cell reconstitution after alpha-beta-depleted transplantation in children.

The receptor was isolated from a human donor who donated a stem cell graft to a child with acute lymphoblastic leukemia. The chain joins TRBV4-1 to TRBJ2-2; 9 nucleotides match TRBD1. This specimen was PBMCs from the stem cell graft donor, taken from the stem cell graft. CDR3 sequence reads: CASGTGHIDTGELFF. The CDR3 DNA reads TGCGCCAGCGGGACAGGGCACATCGACACCGGGGAGCTGTTTTTT.